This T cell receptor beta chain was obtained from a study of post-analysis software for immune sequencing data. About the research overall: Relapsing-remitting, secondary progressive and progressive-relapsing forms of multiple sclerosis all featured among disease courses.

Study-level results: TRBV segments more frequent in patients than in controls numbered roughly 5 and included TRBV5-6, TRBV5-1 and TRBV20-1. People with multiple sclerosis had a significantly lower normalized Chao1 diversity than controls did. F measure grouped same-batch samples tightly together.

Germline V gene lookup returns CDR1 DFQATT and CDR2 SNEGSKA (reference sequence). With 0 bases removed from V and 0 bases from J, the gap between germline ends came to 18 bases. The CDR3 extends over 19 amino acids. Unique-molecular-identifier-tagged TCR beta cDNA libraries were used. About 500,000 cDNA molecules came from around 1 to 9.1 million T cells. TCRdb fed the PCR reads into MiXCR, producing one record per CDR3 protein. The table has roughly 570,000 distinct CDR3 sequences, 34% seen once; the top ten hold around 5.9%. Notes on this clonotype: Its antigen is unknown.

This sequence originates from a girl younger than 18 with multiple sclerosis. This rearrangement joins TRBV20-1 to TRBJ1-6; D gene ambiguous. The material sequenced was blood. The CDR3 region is CSARDLSTPISSYNSPLHF. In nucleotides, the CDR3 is TGCAGTGCTAGAGATTTGAGTACACCGATTAGCTCCTATAATTCACCCCTCCACTTT.